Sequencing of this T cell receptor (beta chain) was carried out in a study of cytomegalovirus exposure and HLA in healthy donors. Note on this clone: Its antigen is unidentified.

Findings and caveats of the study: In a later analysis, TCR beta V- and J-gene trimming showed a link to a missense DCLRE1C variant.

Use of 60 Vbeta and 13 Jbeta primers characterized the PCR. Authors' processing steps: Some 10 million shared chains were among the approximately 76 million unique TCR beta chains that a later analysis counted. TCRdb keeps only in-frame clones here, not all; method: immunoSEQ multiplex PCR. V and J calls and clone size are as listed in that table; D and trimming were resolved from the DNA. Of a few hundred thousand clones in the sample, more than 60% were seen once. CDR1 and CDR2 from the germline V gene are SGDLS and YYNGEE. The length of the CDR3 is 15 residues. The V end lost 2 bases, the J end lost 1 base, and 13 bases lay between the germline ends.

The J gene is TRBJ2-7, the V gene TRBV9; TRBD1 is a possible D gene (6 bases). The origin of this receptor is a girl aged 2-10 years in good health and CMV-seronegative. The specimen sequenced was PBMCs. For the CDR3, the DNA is TGTGCCAGCAGCGTGGAAACAGGGATTTCCTACGAGCAGTACTTC. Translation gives CASSVETGISYEQYF.